The 6 T cell receptor beta chains in this list originate from one sample, sequenced in a study of T cells in women clearing cervical HPV infection (dated by TCRdb to the late 2010s). The protocol used for the library was the immunoSEQ multiplex PCR assay. Entries here come from immuneACCESS through TCRdb and include only in-frame sequences with V and J called. Some clones fail to appear in such tables; in the studies checked, an unresolved V gene covers under half of the shortfall, and the cause of the remainder is unknown. The sample table holds about 30,000 clones. Approximately 3.7% of the sample comes from the top ten. The source material was blood buffy coat. The receptors stem from a woman aged 18 to 75 with a cervical HPV16 infection that either progressed to CIN3+ or cleared (not recorded which).

A word on this clone: The read stops 3 residues short of the end of the CDR3; the missing end is completed from the germline J gene. This chain connects TRBV11-1 to TRBJ1-2; 8 nucleotides align to TRBD1. Germline lookup yields CDR1 SGHAT and CDR2 FQDESV (reference sequence). The CDR3 has 13 amino acids. Unmatched junction bases numbered 4, after V lost 5 bases and J lost 5 bases. The CDR3 DNA, read in part, is TGTGCCAGCAGCCACAGGGGGGAGTATGGC. This gives the protein CASSHRGEYG. The complete CDR3 reads CASSHRGEYGYTF.

About this clone: Sequencing ends 3 residues short of the CDR3 end; the germline J gene provides the rest. The rearrangement uses TRBV19 and TRBJ2-4; D may be TRBD1 (6 bases). The CDR3 contains 12 residues. The germline V gene encodes CDR1 LNHDA and CDR2 SQIVND (reference sequence). CDR3 region: CASRTGIAGQYF. The CDR3 DNA, read in part, is TGTGCCAGTAGAACAGGGATCGCTGGT.

Regarding this clone: The read gets to within 3 residues of the CDR3 end, and the germline J gene fills in the rest. The chain has TRBV7-3 and TRBJ2-7, with 7 positions matching TRBD1. CDR1 is SGHTA, CDR2 FQGTGA, per germline. V was clipped by 6 bases and J by 2 bases; unmatched bases: 10. The CDR3 is 15 residues long. The sequenced CDR3 bases are TGTGCCAGCAGACCAAACCAGGGGGTCCCCTACGAG. Protein sequence: CASRPNQGVPYE. The complete CDR3 reads CASRPNQGVPYEQYF. The full variable domain, with the rest looked up from reference TRBV7-3 and TRBJ2-7, is GAGVSQTPSNKVTEKGKYVELRCDPISGHTALYWYRQSLGQGPEFLIYFQGTGAADDSGLPNDRFFAVRPEGSVSTLKIQRTERGDSAVYLCASRPNQGVPYEQYFGPGTRLTVT.

To note about this clone: The missing CDR3 end, 3 residues past where the read stops, is filled in from the germline J gene. The V call is TRBV5-1, the J call TRBJ2-4; 7 bases match TRBD2. The CDR3 has 12 amino acids. From germline, CDR1 is SGHRS and CDR2 YFSETQ. The CDR3 bases that were read are TGCGCCAGCAGCGAAACCCGGGACTAT. Translation gives CASSETRDY. The CDR3 as a whole reads CASSETRDYQYF.

CDR3 bases read: TGTGCCAGCAGTGGGACAGGAAGACTTAATTCACCG. Residues: CASSGTGRLNSP. The CDR3 in full is CASSGTGRLNSPLFF. V usage is TRBV6-1 and J usage is TRBJ2-2; 7 bases match TRBD1. The CDR3 end falls 3 residues outside the read, so it is completed with the germline J gene. The V gene's germline CDR1 is MNHNS and CDR2 SASEGT. There are 15 residues in the CDR3.

The part of the CDR3 DNA that was read is TGTGCCAGCAGCTTTAGCGGGAGGGCAACCAATGAG. It translates to CASSFSGRATNE. The whole CDR3 sequence reads CASSFSGRATNEQFF. This rearrangement joins TRBV11-2 to TRBJ2-1; 11 bases are shared with TRBD2. Coverage ceases 3 residues before the CDR3 finishes, and the germline J gene fills in the end. V lost 3 bases and J lost 6; bases outside the gene matches: 4. The CDR3 has 15 residues. Germline lookup yields CDR1 SGHAT and CDR2 FQNNGV.